The 8 T cell receptor beta chains listed next were all sequenced from one sample in a study of blood T cell repertoires in COVID-19. Assay used: immunoSEQ multiplex PCR; TCRdb lists only in-frame clones, some missing. The sample has roughly 250,000 clones; 90% are singletons. Sequenced sample: peripheral blood. The receptors shown here come from a woman aged 35 to 49 with acute or convalescent COVID-19.

This chain uses TRBV7-9 with TRBJ2-3; D is unclear. This CDR3 region has 15 residues. The ends were cut back, 3 bases at V and 0 bases at J, with 10 bases in the middle. Germline V gene lookup returns CDR1 SEHNR and CDR2 FQNEAQ (reference sequence). For the CDR3, the DNA is TGTGCCAGCAGCTTGTACAGCTTAAGCACAGATACGCAGTATTTT. Protein sequence: CASSLYSLSTDTQYF.

The V call is TRBV2, the J call TRBJ2-1; TRBD1 matches at 10 bases. The junction had 9 bases not matched to a gene; V was cut back by 6 bases and J by 7 bases. The CDR3 spans 15 residues. CDR1 SNHLY and CDR2 FYNNEI come from the germline V gene. As DNA, the CDR3 is TGTGCCAGCAGCCCCGGGACAGGGGCCCCTAATGAGCAGTTCTTC. This translates into CASSPGTGAPNEQFF.

The CDR3: CASSLMYRPSSPLHF. The CDR3 DNA follows: TGTGCCAGCAGCTTAATGTACAGGCCGAGTTCACCCCTCCACTTT. This chain joins TRBV11-3 and TRBJ1-6; a possible D gene is TRBD1 (5 bases). The CDR3 is 15 residues long. The germline CDR1 and CDR2 sequences are SGHNT and YENEEA. With 2 bases removed from V and 9 bases from J, the gap between germline ends came to 14 bases.

The CDR3 region is CASSLVFGGGAPFHSNQPQHF. The CDR3 DNA is TGTGCCAGCAGCTTAGTCTTCGGGGGAGGGGCACCCTTCCATAGCAATCAGCCCCAGCATTTT. The V and J genes are TRBV7-3 and TRBJ1-5; D possibly corresponds to TRBD1 (5 bases). The CDR3 covers 21 residues. Germline V gene sequence: CDR1 SGHTA, CDR2 FQGTGA. Trimming removed 2 bases at V and 0 bases at J, with 26 bases between.

The rearrangement links TRBV13 to TRBJ1-3, with D uncertain. The CDR3 runs 14 residues. V lost 5 bases and J lost 4, with 12 bases in between. Germline V gives CDR1 PRHDT, CDR2 FYEKMQ (reference sequence). This CDR3 is CASSLDMAGNTIYF. As DNA, the CDR3 is TGTGCCAGCAGCCTCGACATGGCCGGAAACACCATATATTTT.

This chain connects TRBV15 to TRBJ1-3, with 8 bases identical to TRBD1. The CDR3 length is 16 residues. From germline, CDR1 is LNHNV and CDR2 YYDKDF (reference sequence). Trimming removed 8 bases from V and 0 bases from J; junction bases left unmatched: 9. The CDR3 coding sequence is TGTGCCACCCGGGCAGGGGGCTCGTACTCTGGAAACACCATATATTTT. It is translated as CATRAGGSYSGNTIYF.

This clone was counted once. This chain connects TRBV5-6 to TRBJ2-5; possible D gene TRBD2, 5 bases. The germline gives CDR1 SGHDT, CDR2 YYEEEE. V was shortened by 1 base and J by 5 bases, with 12 bases between the two germline ends. The CDR3 sequence is 14 residues long. The CDR3 protein is CASSLLRRGETQYF. DNA for the CDR3: TGTGCCAGCAGCTTGCTTAGGAGAGGGGAGACCCAGTACTTC.

CDR3 coding DNA: TGCGCCAGCAGTGGCGGGGAGGCCGGGGAGCTGTTTTTT. Protein: CASSGGEAGELFF. The chain couples TRBV10-2 to TRBJ2-2; weak D call: TRBD2 (6 bases). The CDR3 has 13 amino acids. Trimming cost V 4 bases and J 6 bases, with 9 bases left between them. Per the germline V gene, CDR1 is WSHSY and CDR2 is SAAADI.